The present T cell receptor beta chain was sequenced within a study of CD8+ T cells in alopecia areata. Study-wide background: The tofacitinib course ran for 6 to 18 months and was followed by 6 months off drug.

The CDR3 spans 14 residues. The V and J ends lost 4 bases and 0 bases, in that order; junction bases with no gene match: 0. The V gene's germline CDR1 is MNHNS and CDR2 SASEGT. cDNA prepared by RNA extraction and subsequent reverse transcription served as the template for sequencing. Profiling relied on immunoSEQ multiplex PCR, and the TCRdb table lists in-frame clones only, not all of them. This table has 120,000 to 150,000 clones, 87% appearing once. Patients with alopecia areata provided lesional scalp punch biopsies as well as peripheral blood. The chain carries TRBV6-1 and TRBJ2-7, with 10 positions matching TRBD2. Sequences were derived from CD8+ T cells sorted from blood, sampled at week 0. This clonotype was sampled from a human donor with alopecia areata. CDR3 loop: CASSGTSGSYEQYF. The DNA for the CDR3 is TGTGCCAGCAGTGGGACTAGCGGCTCCTACGAGCAGTACTTC.